Presented here are 17 T cell receptor beta chains from one specimen sequenced in a study of Ad26.COV2.S vaccination and SARS-CoV-2 variants (dated by TCRdb to the early 2020s). The treatment or condition label of this sample denotes: approximately 18 received Ad26.COV2.S at low or high dose, single or two shots; about five received placebo; per-sample allocation not given. For vaccine and placebo recipients, repertoires were sequenced using samples collected on day 63 after the first injection. Libraries were made using the immunoSEQ multiplex PCR assay. Imported from immuneACCESS, the table was reduced by TCRdb to in-frame sequences with V and J called. These copies leave out some clones; in studies compared against another copy, an unresolved V gene accounts for under half, and the cause of the remainder is not known. In all, the sample holds 300,000 to 400,000 clones, and around 87% of those were seen once. 3.4% of the sample lies in the top ten.

The sequenced sample was peripheral blood, obtained in a trial of Ad26.COV2.S vaccine versus placebo. These receptors were taken from a person aged 18-60 years who received the Ad26.COV2.S COVID-19 vaccine or a placebo.

The J gene is TRBJ2-7, the V gene TRBV7-9; perhaps TRBD1 as D (5 bases). Germline assignment: CDR1 SEHNR and CDR2 FQNEAQ (reference sequence). V lost 5 bases to trimming and J lost 1 base, with 15 bases between them. The CDR3 length is 15 residues. The CDR3 sequence: CASSPDQGPSYEQYF. The CDR3 coding sequence is TGTGCCAGCAGCCCCGATCAGGGCCCTTCCTACGAGCAGTACTTC.

The gene calls are TRBV7-2 and TRBJ1-1, with D hard to call. The CDR3 consists of 14 residues. The V gene's germline CDR1 is SGHTA and CDR2 FQGNSA. V lost 1 base to trimming and J lost 1 base, with 7 bases between them. Here the CDR3 reads CASSLGLGNTEAFF. CDR3 DNA: TGTGCCAGCAGCTTAGGTTTAGGGAACACTGAAGCTTTCTTT.

The chain has TRBV7-2 and TRBJ2-5; TRBD1 matches at 7 bases. The CDR3 has 14 amino acids. Losses at the gene ends were 5 bases for V and 4 bases for J; bases not matched to a gene: 7. From germline, CDR1 is SGHTA and CDR2 FQGNSA. CDR3: CASSRDRALETQYF. The CDR3 DNA sequence: TGTGCCAGCAGCCGTGACAGGGCCCTAGAGACCCAGTACTTC.

The gene calls are TRBV6-6 and TRBJ2-3; D ambiguous. Germline CDR1 and CDR2: MNHNY and SVGAGI (reference sequence). V gave up 2 bases and J gave up 4 bases, with 10 bases separating them. CDR3 size: 14 residues. The CDR3 nucleotides are TGTGCCAGCAGTTACAGGGCTGGCGCAGATACGCAGTATTTT. As protein: CASSYRAGADTQYF.

V is TRBV18 and J is TRBJ2-1; D is possibly TRBD1 or TRBD2 (5 bases each). From germline, CDR1 is KGHSH and CDR2 LQKENI. CDR3 length: 13 residues. Deletions cut 4 bases from V and 8 bases from J, with 12 bases between. The CDR3 loop is CASSRTVGDEQFF. As DNA, the CDR3 is TGTGCCAGCTCACGGACCGTGGGGGATGAGCAGTTCTTC.

This chain links TRBV18 with TRBJ2-2; 9 nucleotides align to TRBD1. Germline V gene data show CDR1 as KGHSH and CDR2 as LQKENI. This CDR3 has 16 amino acids. After removal of 4 bases from V and 7 bases from J, the junction contained 10 bases not matched to a gene. DNA of the CDR3: TGTGCCAGCTCACTGTCCCGGGACAGGGACGGCGGGGAGCTGTTTTTT. Protein sequence: CASSLSRDRDGGELFF.

The V gene is TRBV5-5, the J gene TRBJ1-3; no firm D call. This CDR3 comprises 14 residues. The V end lost 6 bases, the J end lost 3 bases, and 13 bases lay between the germline ends. CDR1 and CDR2 (germline): SGHKS, YYEKEE (reference sequence). CDR3 nucleotides: TGTGCCAGCAACGCGGGGAACATTGGAAACACCATATATTTT. This encodes CASNAGNIGNTIYF.

The CDR3 bases are TGTGCCTCAGACAGGGGAGTAAGCACAGATACGCAGTATTTT. Translated, it gives CASDRGVSTDTQYF. The chain employs TRBV30 and TRBJ2-3, with TRBD1 identical over 8 bases. CDR3 length: 14 residues. Germline CDR1 reads GTSNPN; CDR2 reads SVGIG (reference sequence). Trimming cost V 7 bases and J 0 bases; bases outside gene matches: 6.

The rearrangement joins TRBV7-2 to TRBJ1-1, with D possibly TRBD1 on 5 matching bases. CDR3 length equals 14 residues. Germline CDR1 reads SGHTA; CDR2 reads FQGNSA. Trimming removed 6 bases at V and 0 bases at J, with 11 bases between. The CDR3 nucleotides read TGTGCCAGCAGTTTAAGACAGATGAACACTGAAGCTTTCTTT. Amino acids: CASSLRQMNTEAFF.

This clone was seen once. The chain is built from TRBV29-1 and TRBJ1-4; D might be TRBD1 (5 bases). V was trimmed by 6 bases and J by 8 bases, leaving 16 bases between them. This CDR3 contains 13 residues. Germline CDR1 is SQVTM and CDR2 is ANQGSEA. CDR3 nucleotide sequence: TGCAGCGTGACCGGGGGACTTTGGGAAAAACTGTTTTTT. Protein product: CSVTGGLWEKLFF.

The CDR3 region is CASSLGQGTYSNQPQHF. CDR3 bases: TGTGCCAGCTCCCTCGGACAGGGGACATATAGCAATCAGCCCCAGCATTTT. The chain uses TRBV18 and TRBJ1-5, with TRBD1 matching over 9 bases. The junction had 9 bases not matched to a gene; V was cut back by 6 bases and J by 0 bases. Germline-derived CDR1 and CDR2 are KGHSH and LQKENI. The CDR3 is made up of 17 amino acids. Together with reference TRBV18 and TRBJ1-5, the CDR3 gives the full variable domain: NAGVMQNPRHLVRRRGQEARLRCSPMKGHSHVYWYRQLPEEGLKFMVYLQKENIIDESGMPKERFSAEFPKEGPSILRIQQVVRGDSAAYFCASSLGQGTYSNQPQHFGDGTRLSIL.

CDR3 DNA sequence: TGTGCCAGCAGCGGCGGCCCCGTAACTAATGAAAAACTGTTTTTT. Translation: CASSGGPVTNEKLFF. The chain carries TRBV9 and TRBJ1-4; D unresolved. Germline V gene sequence: CDR1 SGDLS, CDR2 YYNGEE. The CDR3 is 15 residues long. V lost 3 bases to trimming and J lost 1 base, with 10 bases between them.

The V gene is TRBV6-2 or TRBV6-3, the J gene TRBJ1-2; D is ambiguous. V shed 6 bases and J shed 8 bases, with 10 bases lying between them. The CDR3 extends over 11 amino acids. From germline, CDR1 is MNHEY and CDR2 SVGEGT. Here the CDR3 reads CASSQVAGYTF. Written as DNA, the CDR3 is TGTGCCAGCAGCCAGGTAGCCGGCTACACCTTC.

This clone came up once. The chain carries TRBV28 and TRBJ2-3, with no clear D. Per the germline V gene, CDR1 is MDHEN and CDR2 is SYDVKM. The CDR3 sequence is 16 residues long. The V end lost 3 bases, the J end lost 1 base, and 14 bases lay between the germline ends. CDR3 protein: CASSFLLGSGTDTQYF. As DNA, the CDR3 is TGTGCCAGCAGTTTCCTCCTGGGTTCTGGCACAGATACGCAGTATTTT.

The chain uses TRBV4-2 and TRBJ1-2, with D perhaps TRBD1 (6 bases). The CDR3 has 16 residues. V was clipped by 0 bases and J by 5 bases, with 16 bases between them. Looked up from germline, CDR1 is LGHNA and CDR2 is YNFKEQ. The CDR3 sequence is CASSQEEQGGRYGYTF. The CDR3 bases are TGTGCCAGCAGCCAAGAAGAACAGGGCGGTAGGTATGGCTACACCTTC.

This clone has a single count. Different DNA sequences within this sample yield the same CDR3. The chain combines TRBV5-6 with TRBJ2-7, with D maybe TRBD1 (6 bases). Germline V gene sequence: CDR1 SGHDT, CDR2 YYEEEE. This CDR3 has 12 residues. Deletions cut 2 bases from V and 4 bases from J, with 7 bases between. The CDR3 here is CASSLQGYEQYF. CDR3 sequence (DNA): TGTGCCAGCAGCTTACAGGGATACGAGCAGTACTTC.

The V gene is TRBV7-6, the J gene TRBJ2-5; 9 bases are shared with TRBD2. Germline V gene lookup returns CDR1 SGHVS and CDR2 FNYEAQ. V was clipped by 5 bases and J by 3 bases; unmatched bases: 7. This CDR3 contains 15 residues. The CDR3 DNA follows: TGTGCCAGCAGCCCCTCGGGACTAGCAGAAGAGACCCAGTACTTC. It codes for CASSPSGLAEETQYF.